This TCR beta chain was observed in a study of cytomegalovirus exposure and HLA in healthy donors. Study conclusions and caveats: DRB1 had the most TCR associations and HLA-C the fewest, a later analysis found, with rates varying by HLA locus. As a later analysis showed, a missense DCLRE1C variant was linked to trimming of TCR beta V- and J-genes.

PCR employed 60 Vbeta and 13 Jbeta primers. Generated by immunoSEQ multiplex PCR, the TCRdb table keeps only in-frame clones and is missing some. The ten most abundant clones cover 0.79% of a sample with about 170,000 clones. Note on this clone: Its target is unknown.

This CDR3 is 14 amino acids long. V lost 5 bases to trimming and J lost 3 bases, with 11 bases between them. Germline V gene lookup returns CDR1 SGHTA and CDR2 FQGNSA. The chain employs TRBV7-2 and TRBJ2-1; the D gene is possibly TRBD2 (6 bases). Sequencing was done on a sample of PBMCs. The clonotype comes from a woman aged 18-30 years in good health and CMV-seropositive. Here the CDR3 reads CASSPRGSYNEQFF. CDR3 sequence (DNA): TGTGCCAGCAGCCCCCGGGGGAGCTACAATGAGCAGTTCTTC. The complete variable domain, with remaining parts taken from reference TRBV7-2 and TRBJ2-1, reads GAGVSQSPSNKVTEKGKDVELRCDPISGHTALYWYRQSLGQGLEFLIYFQGNSAPDKSGLPSDRFSAERTGGSVSTLTIQRTQQEDSAVYLCASSPRGSYNEQFFGPGTRLTVL.